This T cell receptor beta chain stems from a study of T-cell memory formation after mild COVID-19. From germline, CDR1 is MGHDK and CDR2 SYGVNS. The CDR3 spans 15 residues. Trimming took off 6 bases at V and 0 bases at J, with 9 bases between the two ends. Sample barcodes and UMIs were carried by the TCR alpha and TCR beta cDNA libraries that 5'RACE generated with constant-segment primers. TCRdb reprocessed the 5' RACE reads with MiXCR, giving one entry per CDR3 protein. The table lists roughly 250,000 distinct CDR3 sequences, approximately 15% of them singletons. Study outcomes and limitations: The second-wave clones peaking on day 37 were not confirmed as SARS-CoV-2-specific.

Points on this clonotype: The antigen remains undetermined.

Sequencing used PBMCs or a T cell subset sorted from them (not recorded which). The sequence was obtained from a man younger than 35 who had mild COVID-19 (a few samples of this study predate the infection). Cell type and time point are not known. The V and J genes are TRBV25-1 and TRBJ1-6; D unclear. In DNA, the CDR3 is TGTGCCAGCAGGCCGGCCAGCTCCTATAATTCACCCCTCCACTTT. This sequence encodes CASRPASSYNSPLHF.